A selection of T cell receptor beta chains follows, all from one sample in a study of graft-versus-host responses after intestinal transplantation. Profiled with immunoSEQ multiplex PCR; TCRdb holds only in-frame clones, not every one. In the table there are almost 4,000 clones, roughly 41% of which are singletons. This specimen consisted of alloreactive CD8+ T cells from a mixed lymphocyte reaction culture, obtained before transplantation. The receptors originated from a human patient who was an organ donor for intestinal transplantation. CDR3s include the opening cysteine and the closing phenylalanine or tryptophan. The D gene is left open where the match is weak. For some rows the clone size is stated as once, few or many, or as a class when expanded; others skip it.

d_gene	j_gene	abundance	v_gene	CDR3nt	CDR3aa
.	TRBJ2-7	.	TRBV28	TGTGCCAGCAGCCGACAGAGCTCCTACGAGCAGTACTTC	CASSRQSSYEQYF
TRBD2	TRBJ2-1	.	TRBV7-3	TGTGCCAGCAGCGAGGGGACTAGCGGGAGGACCTTCTTC	CASSEGTSGRTFF
TRBD2	TRBJ2-5	.	TRBV6-5	TGTGCCGCGGGGGGGTTACAAGAGACCCAGTACTTC	CAAGGLQETQYF
.	TRBJ2-6	.	TRBV5-1	TGCGCCAGCAGCTTGGTCTTAGGGACACGGATGTTGAGAGGGGCCAACGTCCTGACTTTC	CASSLVLGTRMLRGANVLTF
TRBD1	TRBJ1-1	few	TRBV19	TGTGCCAGTACCACGACAGGGGGGAACACTGAAGCTTTCTTT	CASTTTGGNTEAFF
.	TRBJ2-7	.	TRBV6-5	TGTGCCAGCAGTTACGCGGGACAGAGGTTCTCCTACGAGCAGTACTTC	CASSYAGQRFSYEQYF
TRBD2	TRBJ2-7	.	TRBV4-2	TGTGCCAGCAGCCCCCCCCTCCCCCCGCGGGAGGGATGGTTCTACGAGCAGTACTTC	CASSPPLPPREGWFYEQYF
TRBD1	TRBJ2-5	.	TRBV10-1	TGCGCCAGCACTGACAGGGCAGAGACCCAGTACTTC	CASTDRAETQYF
TRBD2	TRBJ2-2	.	TRBV23-1	TGCGCCAGCAGCCGACCACAGGGGAAGGGACTAGCGCCGAACACCGGGGAGCTGTTTTTT	CASSRPQGKGLAPNTGELFF
.	TRBJ2-7	once	TRBV14	TGTGCCAGCAGCCAAGATGAGCTTTTCTACGAGCAGTACTTC	CASSQDELFYEQYF
.	TRBJ1-1	.	TRBV27	TGTGCCAGCAGTCGCCTTTGGACAGCGAACACTGAAGCTTTCTTT	CASSRLWTANTEAFF
.	TRBJ2-7	few	TRBV19	TGTGCCAGTAGTATGGCGGGGGCTTCCTACGAGCAGTACTTC	CASSMAGASYEQYF
.	TRBJ1-1	.	TRBV5-3	TGTGCCAGAAGCTTGGCCATAAAGATGGGGAGAGGGAACACTGAAGCTTTCTTT	CARSLAIKMGRGNTEAFF
TRBD1	TRBJ2-7	.	TRBV6-1	TGTGCCAGCAGTGAAATGGACAGGCTGTACTTC	CASSEMDRLYF
TRBD2	TRBJ2-2	.	TRBV10-3	TGTGCCATCAGTGGACTAGCGAGGAGCCCCGGGGAGCTGTTTTTT	CAISGLARSPGELFF
.	TRBJ2-7	few	TRBV5-5	TGTGCCAGCAGCTTCGGGTACAACGAGCAGTACTTC	CASSFGYNEQYF
.	TRBJ1-1	.	TRBV30	TGTGCCTGGAGTGTAAGGTCGACAGGCCATGAAGCTTTCTTT	CAWSVRSTGHEAFF
.	TRBJ2-7	.	TRBV27	TGTGCCAGCAGTTTATCGGGGGGGCTAGCGCAGTTCTACGAGCAGTACTTC	CASSLSGGLAQFYEQYF
.	TRBJ2-7	medium-sized	TRBV28	TGTGCCAGCAGTTTCCTTACCGGCTACGAGCAGTACTTC	CASSFLTGYEQYF
TRBD1	TRBJ2-2	medium-sized	TRBV7-9	TGTGCCAGCAGCCCCTCTCGGACAGGGCCAACCGGGGAGCTGTTTTTT	CASSPSRTGPTGELFF
.	TRBJ2-7	.	TRBV7-2	TGTGCCAGCAGCTTAGGTCCACAATACGAGCAGTACTTC	CASSLGPQYEQYF
TRBD2	TRBJ2-1	medium-sized	TRBV19	TGTGCCAGTAGTATTCTGCGGGGACTAGCGGGATTCTACAATGAGCAGTTCTTC	CASSILRGLAGFYNEQFF
TRBD2	TRBJ2-1	.	TRBV7-9	TGTGCCAGCAGCTTCGTCGGGGCACGGGGGGACTCCTACAATGAGCAGTTCTTC	CASSFVGARGDSYNEQFF
.	TRBJ1-2	.	TRBV11-2	TGTGCCAGCAGCGGTTTCGGAGGGTTCAACTATGGCTACACCTTC	CASSGFGGFNYGYTF
TRBD2	TRBJ2-1	.	TRBV10-3	TGTGCCATCAGTGTGGGGACTAGCGGGAGGGCGAGATACAATGAGCAGTTCTTC	CAISVGTSGRARYNEQFF
.	TRBJ1-5	few	TRBV7-8	TGTGCCAGCAGCTCCGGAGAGAGCAATCAGCCCCAGCATTTT	CASSSGESNQPQHF
TRBD2	TRBJ2-7	.	TRBV7-2	TGTGCCAGCAGCTTATCACCCCGGGGGGGAAAGGACGAGCAGTACTTC	CASSLSPRGGKDEQYF
.	TRBJ2-1	.	TRBV27	TGTGCCAGGCGCCGCGTTGAGCAGTTCTTC	CARRRVEQFF
TRBD2	TRBJ2-3	.	TRBV28	TGTGCCAGCAGTTTATGGTTTGTAAGCGGGAGGGCCTTTTTAACAGATACGCAGTATTTT	CASSLWFVSGRAFLTDTQYF
.	TRBJ2-7	.	TRBV28	TGTGCCAGCAGTTTATTCCCCGTAGGCGGGTCCTCCTACGAGCAGTACTTC	CASSLFPVGGSSYEQYF
.	TRBJ2-7	.	TRBV18	TGTGCCAGCTCACCTCGAGGGCGGGATTCCTACGAGCAGTACTTC	CASSPRGRDSYEQYF
.	TRBJ2-2	.	TRBV27	TGTGCCAGCAGTAATATCCTCGGGACACCCAACTCTAGAGGGTCCGGGGAGCTGTTTTTT	CASSNILGTPNSRGSGELFF
.	TRBJ2-3	.	TRBV6-6	TGTGCCACGATGTTGGGGGCGGATACGCAGTATTTT	CATMLGADTQYF
.	TRBJ2-1	.	TRBV4-2	TGTGCCAGCAGCCCACGGGATCCCTTTTACAATGAGCAGTTCTTC	CASSPRDPFYNEQFF
.	TRBJ2-7	.	TRBV7-8	TGTGCCAGCAGCTTAGCAGGGTTGGGGGGGCGCGAGCAGTACTTC	CASSLAGLGGREQYF
TRBD1	TRBJ1-1	large	TRBV5-4	TGTGCCAGTCGGACAGGGGAGAGCACTGAAGCTTTCTTT	CASRTGESTEAFF
TRBD2	TRBJ2-7	.	TRBV7-9	TGTGCCAGCAGCCTTCTTGGGAGGGCCCCCTATGAGCAGTACTTC	CASSLLGRAPYEQYF